A single sample gave rise to the 29 T cell receptor beta chains below, sequenced in a study of T-cell reconstitution after alpha-beta-depleted transplantation in children. The authors prepared the TCRbeta library with unique molecular identifiers. TCRdb used MiXCR to reprocess the PCR reads, holding one entry per CDR3 protein. Of 70,000 or so distinct CDR3 sequences in the sample, 11% were seen once. The sequencing used PBMCs, collected before TCRalphabeta/CD19-depleted stem cell transplant. The receptors originated from a boy between 10 and 17 years old with acute myeloid leukemia, due to receive a stem cell transplant.

This clonotype has a count of ten or more. CDR3 protein: CASRGQGYTEAFF. The CDR3 DNA is TGTGCCAGCAGGGGACAGGGGTACACTGAAGCTTTCTTT. V usage is TRBV6-2 or TRBV6-3 and J usage is TRBJ1-1; TRBD1 aligns across 10 bases. The V and J ends lost 6 bases and 3 bases, in that order; junction bases with no gene match: 1. The CDR3 spans 13 residues. Germline V lookup: CDR1 MNHEY, CDR2 SVGEGT.

The table lists this clonotype with many counts. Sequence at one end of the junction differs from germline and may be a read error. The V gene is TRBV3-1, the J gene TRBJ2-1; no clear D. Germline V gives CDR1 LGHDT, CDR2 YNNKEL (reference sequence). The CDR3 extends over 12 amino acids. DNA for the CDR3: TGTGCCAGCAGTCAAGCGACCAATGAGCAGTTCTTC. It translates to CASSQATNEQFF.

There are many counts of this clonotype. The gene calls are TRBV15 and TRBJ2-1, with D hard to call. Germline V gene sequence: CDR1 LNHNV, CDR2 YYDKDF (reference sequence). V lost 0 bases, J lost 4 bases, and 4 bases lay in between. The CDR3 is made up of 13 amino acids. This CDR3 reads CATSRDFYNEQFF. CDR3 DNA: TGTGCCACCAGCAGAGATTTTTACAATGAGCAGTTCTTC. Full variable domain (outside the CDR3, taken from reference TRBV15 and TRBJ2-1): DAMVIQNPRYQVTQFGKPVTLSCSQTLNHNVMYWYQQKSSQAPKLLFHYYDKDFNNEADTPDNFQSRRPNTSFCFLDIRSPGLGDTAMYLCATSRDFYNEQFFGPGTRLTVL.

This clonotype has just a few counts. The V and J genes are TRBV30 and TRBJ2-7; 9 bases map to TRBD1. With 7 bases clipped from V and 5 bases from J, the junction kept 6 bases outside the gene matches. This CDR3 spans 12 amino acids. Germline V CDR1 and CDR2: GTSNPN, SVGIG (reference sequence). In nucleotides, the CDR3 is TGTGCCTCTTTGGACAGGGGCCACGAGCAGTACTTC. It codes for CASLDRGHEQYF.

This clonotype appeared many times. The chain uses TRBV5-1 and TRBJ1-4; D might be TRBD1 (6 bases). The CDR3 extends over 15 amino acids. CDR1 is SGHRS and CDR2 is YFSETQ in the germline V gene. V dropped 0 bases and J dropped 7 bases, with 13 bases sitting between them. The CDR3 reads CASSLELGAGEKLFF. The CDR3 region has the DNA TGCGCCAGCAGCTTGGAACTGGGGGCGGGTGAAAAACTGTTTTTT.

At least ten counts were recorded for this clonotype. This rearrangement joins TRBV7-3 to TRBJ2-1; 10 bases are a match to TRBD1. CDR3 length: 15 residues. V gave up 4 bases and J gave up 2 bases; unmatched junction bases: 2. CDR1 is SGHTA, CDR2 FQGTGA, per germline. Here the CDR3 DNA reads TGTGCCAGCAGCTCCGACAGGGGGCCCTACAATGAGCAGTTCTTC. Translating gives CASSSDRGPYNEQFF. The whole variable domain, filled in from reference TRBV7-3 and TRBJ2-1, reads GAGVSQTPSNKVTEKGKYVELRCDPISGHTALYWYRQSLGQGPEFLIYFQGTGAADDSGLPNDRFFAVRPEGSVSTLKIQRTERGDSAVYLCASSSDRGPYNEQFFGPGTRLTVL.

This clonotype was seen many times. The J gene is TRBJ2-7, the V gene TRBV7-9; possibly TRBD2 for D (6 bases). V lost 4 bases and J 6 bases, leaving 19 bases between the germline ends. The germline gives CDR1 SEHNR, CDR2 FQNEAQ (reference sequence). CDR3 length: 15 amino acids. Written as DNA, the CDR3 is TGTGCCAGCAGCTCGACCGGGACTGGGCCTCGCGAGCAGTACTTC. Its translation is CASSSTGTGPREQYF.

This clonotype was recorded at least ten times. The rearrangement links TRBV5-1 to TRBJ2-5, with D uncertain. Germline V gives CDR1 SGHRS, CDR2 YFSETQ. Between the trimmed V and J ends, which lost 0 bases and 0 bases, there was a span of 6 bases. This CDR3 comprises 14 residues. The CDR3 sequence: CASSLVQYQETQYF. In DNA form, the CDR3 reads TGCGCCAGCAGCTTGGTACAGTACCAAGAGACCCAGTACTTC.

This clonotype was recorded many times. This chain connects TRBV12-3 or TRBV12-4 to TRBJ2-1; D perhaps matches TRBD1 (5 bases). CDR3 length: 13 amino acids. The germline V and J ends were trimmed by 6 bases and 5 bases, with 11 bases remaining between them. The CDR3 spells CASRPRGNNEQFF. The CDR3 DNA follows: TGTGCCAGCAGGCCTAGGGGAAACAATGAGCAGTTCTTC.

This clonotype was observed at least ten times. The chain joins TRBV5-1 to TRBJ2-6; no clear D gene. The germline V gene encodes CDR1 SGHRS and CDR2 YFSETQ. The CDR3 is made up of 16 amino acids. Trimming took 1 base from V and 1 from J, leaving 9 bases between them. CDR3 region: CASSLIPQSGANVLTF. The CDR3 nucleotides are TGCGCCAGCAGCTTGATTCCCCAATCTGGGGCCAACGTCCTGACTTTC.

There are many counts of this clonotype. The V call is TRBV5-1, the J call TRBJ2-1; D is possibly TRBD1 or TRBD2 (5 bases each). Per the germline V gene, CDR1 is SGHRS and CDR2 is YFSETQ. V gave up 0 bases and J gave up 5 bases, with 15 bases separating them. There are 16 residues in the CDR3. This CDR3 reads CASSLDIFRGDNEQFF. The CDR3 nucleotides read TGCGCCAGCAGCTTGGATATCTTTAGAGGGGACAATGAGCAGTTCTTC.

This clonotype was counted many times. The V gene is TRBV4-1, the J gene TRBJ1-2; no firm D call. V was shortened by 1 base and J by 0 bases, with 18 bases between the two germline ends. CDR3 length: 18 residues. Per the germline V gene, CDR1 is MGHRA and CDR2 is YSYEKL. The CDR3 region is CASSQGGSRTVANYGYTF. DNA for the CDR3: TGCGCCAGCAGCCAAGGTGGTTCACGGACGGTAGCTAACTATGGCTACACCTTC.

This clonotype was picked up many times. The chain has TRBV20-1 and TRBJ1-3, with unresolved D. V lost 2 bases, J lost 0 bases, and 11 bases lay in between. This CDR3 contains 15 residues. Germline CDR1 reads DFQATT; CDR2 reads SNEGSKA (reference sequence). In DNA, the CDR3 is TGCAGTGCTAGACAGATTACCCCCTCTGGAAACACCATATATTTT. Its translation: CSARQITPSGNTIYF.

This clonotype was observed at least ten times. The CDR3 spells CSAKLARETQYF. The DNA of the CDR3 is TGCAGTGCTAAACTAGCCCGGGAGACCCAGTACTTC. The V call is TRBV20-1, the J call TRBJ2-5; TRBD2 is a possible D gene (6 bases). The V end was cut by 4 bases, the J end by 5 bases, with 11 bases between. This CDR3 is built from 12 residues. Germline V lookup: CDR1 DFQATT, CDR2 SNEGSKA (reference sequence).

In this sample, this clonotype turned up a few times. V gene TRBV2 combines with J gene TRBJ2-1; no firm D call. This CDR3 is 13 amino acids long. Trimming took 4 bases from V and 8 from J, leaving 12 bases between them. Germline V gene data show CDR1 as SNHLY and CDR2 as FYNNEI. DNA for the CDR3: TGTGCCAGCAGTGTCGGACCTTACCATGAGCAGTTCTTC. It encodes CASSVGPYHEQFF.

This clonotype was recorded many times. The genes are TRBV7-2 and TRBJ2-5; D is undetermined. Trimming removed 5 bases from V and 5 bases from J, with 6 bases in between. The CDR3 totals 11 residues. Germline V gives CDR1 SGHTA, CDR2 FQGNSA. CDR3 sequence: CASSLAETQYF. The CDR3 bases are TGTGCCAGCAGCCTCGCGGAGACCCAGTACTTC. Complete variable domain (other parts from reference TRBV7-2 and TRBJ2-5): GAGVSQSPSNKVTEKGKDVELRCDPISGHTALYWYRQSLGQGLEFLIYFQGNSAPDKSGLPSDRFSAERTGGSVSTLTIQRTQQEDSAVYLCASSLAETQYFGPGTRLLVL.

On this clonotype: This may stem from a read error, because a much larger clone lies one nucleotide away. This chain links TRBV4-2 with TRBJ1-5; possibly TRBD1 for D (5 bases). The CDR3 contains 13 residues. Per the germline V gene, CDR1 is LGHNA and CDR2 is YNFKEQ. Between the trimmed V and J ends, which lost 3 bases and 7 bases, there was a span of 10 bases. This chain's CDR3 is CASSHRGDQPQHF. The DNA of the CDR3 is TGTGCCAGCAGCCACCGGGGGGACCAGCCCCAGCATTTT.

This clonotype was recorded many times. The chain is built from TRBV7-3 and TRBJ2-2; maybe TRBD1 (6 bases). This CDR3 region has 15 residues. The V end was cut by 5 bases, the J end by 4 bases, with 14 bases between. CDR1 is SGHTA, CDR2 FQGTGA, per germline. CDR3 sequence (DNA): TGTGCCAGCAGCGAGATGGGACACCGCACCGGGGAGCTGTTTTTT. It codes for CASSEMGHRTGELFF. Complete variable domain (other parts from reference TRBV7-3 and TRBJ2-2): GAGVSQTPSNKVTEKGKYVELRCDPISGHTALYWYRQSLGQGPEFLIYFQGTGAADDSGLPNDRFFAVRPEGSVSTLKIQRTERGDSAVYLCASSEMGHRTGELFFGEGSRLTVL.

About this clonotype: This could be a read error, since a much larger clone is one nucleotide away. The chain recombines TRBV7-9 with TRBJ2-7, with D unresolved. There are 14 residues in the CDR3. V lost 5 bases and J 2 bases, leaving 13 bases between the germline ends. In germline, CDR1 is SEHNR, CDR2 FQNEAQ (reference sequence). CDR3 in amino acids: CASSPWPPPYEQYF. The CDR3 DNA sequence: TGTGCCAGCAGCCCCTGGCCTCCTCCCTACGAGCAGTACTTC.

This clonotype occurred many times. The V gene is TRBV15, the J gene TRBJ1-2, with D unclear. Trimming cost V 5 bases and J 6 bases, with 19 bases left between them. Germline CDR1 LNHNV, CDR2 YYDKDF (reference sequence). The CDR3 runs to 15 residues. The CDR3 DNA sequence: TGTGCCACCAGCCCCAGGACCTCCCCAAAAGATGGCTACACCTTC. Protein product: CATSPRTSPKDGYTF.

The CDR3 region is CSAEDRGTNYGYTF. CDR3 nucleotide sequence: TGCAGCGCCGAGGACAGGGGAACTAACTATGGCTACACCTTC. This chain connects TRBV29-1 to TRBJ1-2, with TRBD1 matching 9 bases. Per the germline V gene, CDR1 is SQVTM and CDR2 is ANQGSEA. CDR3 size: 14 residues. The J segment lost 0 bases and the V segment lost 7 bases, leaving 6 bases of the junction unmatched.

This clonotype was seen many times. The chain carries TRBV5-6 and TRBJ2-5, with a weak D call TRBD2 (6 bases). The CDR3 spans 14 residues. V was clipped by 5 bases and J by 4 bases, with 15 bases between them. The V gene's germline CDR1 is SGHDT and CDR2 YYEEEE. CDR3 nucleotides: TGTGCCAGCAGTTTCGGGGGTCCTCCAGAGACCCAGTACTTC. Translation: CASSFGGPPETQYF.

This clonotype was recorded at least ten times. The rearrangement joins TRBV7-8 to TRBJ2-2; possibly TRBD1 for D (6 bases). Germline values: CDR1 SGHVS, CDR2 FQNEAQ. This CDR3 region has 14 residues. Deletions cut 0 bases from V and 4 bases from J, with 6 bases between. DNA of the CDR3: TGTGCCAGCAGCTTAGCAGGGGGCACCGGGGAGCTGTTTTTT. Amino acid sequence: CASSLAGGTGELFF.

About this clonotype: This sequence may be a read error, since a much larger clone differs from it by one base. The genes are TRBV12-3 or TRBV12-4 and TRBJ2-3; D might be TRBD1 (6 bases). Trimming removed 3 bases at V and 5 bases at J, with 12 bases between. The CDR3 totals 14 residues. For the CDR3, the DNA is TGTGCCAGCAGTTTCGGGACATCGGGAGATACGCAGTATTTT. Translating gives CASSFGTSGDTQYF.

The rearrangement uses TRBV7-2 and TRBJ2-1; D might be TRBD1 or TRBD2, each matching 7 bases. Trimming took 1 base from V and 4 from J, leaving 11 bases between them. This CDR3 comprises 15 residues. Germline CDR1 reads SGHTA; CDR2 reads FQGNSA. The CDR3 loop is CASSLEQGGYNEQFF. CDR3 coding DNA: TGTGCCAGCAGCTTAGAGCAGGGGGGGTACAATGAGCAGTTCTTC.

In this sample, this clonotype turned up many times. V is TRBV5-6 and J is TRBJ2-1; D unclear. The CDR3 loop spans 17 amino acids. Germline values: CDR1 SGHDT, CDR2 YYEEEE. Trimming stripped 4 bases from V and 0 bases from J, with 17 bases between. Here the CDR3 reads CASSPVSRAPSYNEQFF. CDR3 bases: TGTGCCAGCAGCCCCGTATCTAGAGCTCCCTCCTACAATGAGCAGTTCTTC.

This clonotype was detected many times. This rearrangement joins TRBV15 to TRBJ2-5; possible D gene TRBD1, 6 bases. V lost 0 bases, J lost 3 bases, and 11 bases lay in between. CDR1 is LNHNV, CDR2 YYDKDF, per germline (reference sequence). This CDR3 contains 15 residues. The CDR3: CATSRDPPGEETQYF. DNA of the CDR3: TGTGCCACCAGCAGAGATCCGCCAGGGGAAGAGACCCAGTACTTC.

Ten or more counts support this clonotype. The chain combines TRBV20-1 with TRBJ1-5; D possibly corresponds to TRBD1 (6 bases). The CDR3 covers 15 residues. V gave up 2 bases and J gave up 3 bases, with 14 bases separating them. Germline lookup yields CDR1 DFQATT and CDR2 SNEGSKA (reference sequence). The CDR3 DNA follows: TGCAGTGCTAGAAAGGCCAGGGGCAACAATCAGCCCCAGCATTTT. Protein sequence: CSARKARGNNQPQHF.

This clonotype was observed many times. The CDR3 here is CASSQGAYNEQFF. CDR3 sequence (DNA): TGTGCCAGCAGCCAGGGGGCCTACAATGAGCAGTTCTTC. The chain is built from TRBV4-2 and TRBJ2-1, with D tentatively TRBD1 or TRBD2 (5 bases each). This CDR3 is 13 amino acids long. The germline V and J ends were trimmed by 3 bases and 2 bases, with 5 bases remaining between them. Germline V gene sequence: CDR1 LGHNA, CDR2 YNFKEQ.